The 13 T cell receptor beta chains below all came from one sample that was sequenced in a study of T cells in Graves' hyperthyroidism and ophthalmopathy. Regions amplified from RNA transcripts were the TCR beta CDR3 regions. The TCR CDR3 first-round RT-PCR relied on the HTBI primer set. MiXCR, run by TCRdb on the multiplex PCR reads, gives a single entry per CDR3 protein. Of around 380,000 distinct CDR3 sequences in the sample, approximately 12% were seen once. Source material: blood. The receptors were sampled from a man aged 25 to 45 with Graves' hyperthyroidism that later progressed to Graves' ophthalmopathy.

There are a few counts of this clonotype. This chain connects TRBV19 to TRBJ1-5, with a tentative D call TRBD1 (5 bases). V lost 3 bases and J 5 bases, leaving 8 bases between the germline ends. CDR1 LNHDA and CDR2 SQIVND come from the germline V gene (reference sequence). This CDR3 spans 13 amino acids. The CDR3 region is CASSMTVYQPQHF. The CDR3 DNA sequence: TGTGCCAGTAGTATGACAGTGTATCAGCCCCAGCATTTT.

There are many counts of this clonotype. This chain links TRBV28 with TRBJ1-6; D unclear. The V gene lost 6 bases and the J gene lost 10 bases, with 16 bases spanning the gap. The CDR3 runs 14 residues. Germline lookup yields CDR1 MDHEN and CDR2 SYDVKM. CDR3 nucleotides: TGTGCCAGCAGCCCTGGCCAGGTAGGGTCACCCCTCCACTTT. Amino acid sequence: CASSPGQVGSPLHF.

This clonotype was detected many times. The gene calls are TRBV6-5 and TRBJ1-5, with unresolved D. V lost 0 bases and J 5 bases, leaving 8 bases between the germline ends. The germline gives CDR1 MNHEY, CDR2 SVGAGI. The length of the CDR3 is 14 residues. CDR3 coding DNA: TGTGCCAGCAGTTACTCAAGAGTAGATCAGCCCCAGCATTTT. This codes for CASSYSRVDQPQHF.

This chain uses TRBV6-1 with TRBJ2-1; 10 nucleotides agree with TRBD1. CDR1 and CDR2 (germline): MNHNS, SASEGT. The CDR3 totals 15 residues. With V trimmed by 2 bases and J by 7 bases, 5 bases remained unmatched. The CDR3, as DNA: TGTGCCAGCAGTGAATATGGGACAGGGGAAAATGAGCAGTTCTTC. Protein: CASSEYGTGENEQFF.

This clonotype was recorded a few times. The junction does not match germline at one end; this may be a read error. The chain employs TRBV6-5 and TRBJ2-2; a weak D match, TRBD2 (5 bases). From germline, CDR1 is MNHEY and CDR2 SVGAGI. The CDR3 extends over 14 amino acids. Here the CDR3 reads CASSYSQNTGEPFF. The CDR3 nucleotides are TGTGCCAGCAGTTACAGCCAGAACACCGGGGAGCCGTTTTTT.

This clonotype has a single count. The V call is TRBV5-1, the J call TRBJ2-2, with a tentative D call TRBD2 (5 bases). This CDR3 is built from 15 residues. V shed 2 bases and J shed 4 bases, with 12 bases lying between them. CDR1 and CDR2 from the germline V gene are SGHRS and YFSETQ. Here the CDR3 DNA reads TGCGCCAGCAGCTTCGAGGGATGGAGCACCGGGGAGCTGTTTTTT. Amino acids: CASSFEGWSTGELFF. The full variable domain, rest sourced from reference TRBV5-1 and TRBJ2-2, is KAGVTQTPRYLIKTRGQQVTLSCSPISGHRSVSWYQQTPGQGLQFLFEYFSETQRNKGNFPGRFSGRQFSNSRSEMNVSTLELGDSALYLCASSFEGWSTGELFFGEGSRLTVL.

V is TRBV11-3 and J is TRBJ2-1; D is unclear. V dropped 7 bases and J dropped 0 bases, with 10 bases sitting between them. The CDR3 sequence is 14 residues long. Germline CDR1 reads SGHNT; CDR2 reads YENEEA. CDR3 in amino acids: CASTKGASYNEQFF. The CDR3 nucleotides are TGTGCCAGCACCAAGGGCGCCTCCTACAATGAGCAGTTCTTC. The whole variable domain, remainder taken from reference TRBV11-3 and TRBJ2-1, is EAGVVQSPRYKIIEKKQPVAFWCNPISGHNTLYWYLQNLGQGPELLIRYENEEAVDDSQLPKDRFSAERLKGVDSTLKIQPAELGDSAVYLCASTKGASYNEQFFGPGTRLTVL.

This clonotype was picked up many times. Here the CDR3 reads CASSLEAIYEQYF. In DNA form, the CDR3 reads TGTGCCAGCAGTTTAGAGGCGATCTACGAGCAGTACTTC. The J gene is TRBJ2-7, the V gene TRBV12-3 or TRBV12-4; no reliable D call. The CDR3 totals 13 residues. Trimming pared 1 base from V and 3 bases from J, leaving 7 bases between.

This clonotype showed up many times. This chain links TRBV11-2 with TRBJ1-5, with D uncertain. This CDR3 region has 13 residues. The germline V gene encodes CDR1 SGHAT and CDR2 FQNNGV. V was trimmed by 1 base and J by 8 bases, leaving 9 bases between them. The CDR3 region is CASSLGMKEPQHF. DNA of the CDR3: TGTGCCAGCAGCTTAGGAATGAAGGAGCCCCAGCATTTT.

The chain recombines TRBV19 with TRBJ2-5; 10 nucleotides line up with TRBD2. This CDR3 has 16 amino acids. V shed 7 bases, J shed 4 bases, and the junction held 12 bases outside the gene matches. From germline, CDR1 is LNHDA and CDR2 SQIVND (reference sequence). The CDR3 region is CASKRSGGAMAETQYF. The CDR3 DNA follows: TGTGCCAGTAAAAGGAGCGGGGGGGCAATGGCAGAGACCCAGTACTTC.

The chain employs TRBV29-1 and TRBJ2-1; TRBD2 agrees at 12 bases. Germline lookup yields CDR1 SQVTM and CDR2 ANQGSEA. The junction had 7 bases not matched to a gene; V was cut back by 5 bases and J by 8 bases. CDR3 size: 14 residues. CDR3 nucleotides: TGCAGCGTTAAAAGGACTAGCGGGGCCGATGAGCAGTTCTTC. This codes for CSVKRTSGADEQFF.

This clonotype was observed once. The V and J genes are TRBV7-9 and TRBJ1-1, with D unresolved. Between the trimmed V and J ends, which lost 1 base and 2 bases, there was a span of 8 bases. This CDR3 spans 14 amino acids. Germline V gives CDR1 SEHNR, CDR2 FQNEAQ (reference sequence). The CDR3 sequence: CASSLGVRNTEAFF. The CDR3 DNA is TGTGCCAGCAGCTTAGGGGTCAGAAACACTGAAGCTTTCTTT.

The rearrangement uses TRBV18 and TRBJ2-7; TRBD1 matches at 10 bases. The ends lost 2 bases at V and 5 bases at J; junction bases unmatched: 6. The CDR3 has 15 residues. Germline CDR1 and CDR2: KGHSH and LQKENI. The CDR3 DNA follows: TGTGCCAGCTCACCAAACCCGGGACAGGGGCACGAGCAGTACTTC. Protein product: CASSPNPGQGHEQYF.